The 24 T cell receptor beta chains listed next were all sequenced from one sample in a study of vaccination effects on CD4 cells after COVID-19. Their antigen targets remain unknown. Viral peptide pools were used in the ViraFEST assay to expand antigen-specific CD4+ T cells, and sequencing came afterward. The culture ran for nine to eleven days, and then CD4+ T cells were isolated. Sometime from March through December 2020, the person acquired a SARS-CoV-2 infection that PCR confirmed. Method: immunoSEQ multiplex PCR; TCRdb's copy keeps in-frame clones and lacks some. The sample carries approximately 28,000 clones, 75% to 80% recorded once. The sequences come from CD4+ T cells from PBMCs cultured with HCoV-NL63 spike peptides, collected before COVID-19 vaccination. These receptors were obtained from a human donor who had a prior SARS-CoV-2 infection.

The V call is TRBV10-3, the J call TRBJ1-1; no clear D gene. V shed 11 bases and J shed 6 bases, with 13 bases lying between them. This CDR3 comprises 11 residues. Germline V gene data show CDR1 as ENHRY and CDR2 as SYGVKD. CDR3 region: CAARRDAEAFF. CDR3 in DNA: TGTGCCGCTCGGCGAGATGCTGAAGCTTTCTTT.

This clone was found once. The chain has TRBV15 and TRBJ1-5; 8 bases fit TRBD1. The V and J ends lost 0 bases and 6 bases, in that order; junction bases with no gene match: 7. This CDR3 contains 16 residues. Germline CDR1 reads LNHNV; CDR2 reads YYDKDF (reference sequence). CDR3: CATSRDLGQGVQPQHF. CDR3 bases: TGTGCCACCAGCAGAGATCTTGGACAGGGTGTTCAGCCCCAGCATTTT.

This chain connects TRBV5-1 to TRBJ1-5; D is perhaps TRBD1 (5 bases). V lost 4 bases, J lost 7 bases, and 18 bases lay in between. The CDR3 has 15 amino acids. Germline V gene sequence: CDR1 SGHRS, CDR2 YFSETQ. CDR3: CASSRGWGRGQPQHF. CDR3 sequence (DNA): TGCGCCAGCAGCCGGGGTTGGGGGAGAGGACAGCCCCAGCATTTT.

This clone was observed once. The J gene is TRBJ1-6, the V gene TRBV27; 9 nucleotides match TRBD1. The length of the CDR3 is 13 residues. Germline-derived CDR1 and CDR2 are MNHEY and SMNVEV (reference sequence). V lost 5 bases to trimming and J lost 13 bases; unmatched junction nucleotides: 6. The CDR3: CASSINGQGPLHF. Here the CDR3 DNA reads TGTGCCAGCAGTATCAACGGACAGGGGCCCCTCCACTTT.

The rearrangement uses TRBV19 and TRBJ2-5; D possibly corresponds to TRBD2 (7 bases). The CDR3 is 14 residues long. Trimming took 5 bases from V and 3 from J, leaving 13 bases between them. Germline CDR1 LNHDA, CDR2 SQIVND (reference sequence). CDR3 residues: CASSLRGPKETQYF. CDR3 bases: TGTGCCAGTAGTCTGCGGGGGCCTAAAGAGACCCAGTACTTC.

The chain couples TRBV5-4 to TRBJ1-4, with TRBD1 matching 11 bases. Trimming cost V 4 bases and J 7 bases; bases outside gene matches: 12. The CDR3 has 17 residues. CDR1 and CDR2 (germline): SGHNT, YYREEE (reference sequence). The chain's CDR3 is CASSPAGQGARVEKLFF. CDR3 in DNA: TGTGCCAGCAGCCCCGCAGGACAGGGGGCGCGGGTTGAAAAACTGTTTTTT.

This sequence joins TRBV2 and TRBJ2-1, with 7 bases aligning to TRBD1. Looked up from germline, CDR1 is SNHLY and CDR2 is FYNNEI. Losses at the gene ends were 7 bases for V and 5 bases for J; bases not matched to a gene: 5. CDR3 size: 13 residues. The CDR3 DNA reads TGTGCCAGCAACCGGGACAGACACAATGAGCAGTTCTTC. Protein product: CASNRDRHNEQFF.

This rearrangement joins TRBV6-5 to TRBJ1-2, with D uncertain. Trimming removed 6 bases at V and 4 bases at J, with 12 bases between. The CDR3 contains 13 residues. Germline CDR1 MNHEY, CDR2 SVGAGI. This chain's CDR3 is CASRRTEIYGYTF. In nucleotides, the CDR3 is TGTGCCAGCAGGCGGACGGAGATCTATGGCTACACCTTC.

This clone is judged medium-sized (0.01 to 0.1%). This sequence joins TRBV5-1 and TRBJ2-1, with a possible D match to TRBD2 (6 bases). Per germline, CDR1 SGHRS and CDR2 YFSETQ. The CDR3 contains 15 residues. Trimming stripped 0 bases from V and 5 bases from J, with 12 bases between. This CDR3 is CASSLERAGNNEQFF. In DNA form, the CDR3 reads TGCGCCAGCAGCTTGGAGCGGGCAGGGAACAATGAGCAGTTCTTC.

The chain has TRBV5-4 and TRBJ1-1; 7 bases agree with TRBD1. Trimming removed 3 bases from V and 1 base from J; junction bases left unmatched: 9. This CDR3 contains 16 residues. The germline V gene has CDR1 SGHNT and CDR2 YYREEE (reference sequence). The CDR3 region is CASSSPWGQKNTEAFF. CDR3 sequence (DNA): TGTGCCAGCAGCTCCCCATGGGGACAGAAGAACACTGAAGCTTTCTTT.

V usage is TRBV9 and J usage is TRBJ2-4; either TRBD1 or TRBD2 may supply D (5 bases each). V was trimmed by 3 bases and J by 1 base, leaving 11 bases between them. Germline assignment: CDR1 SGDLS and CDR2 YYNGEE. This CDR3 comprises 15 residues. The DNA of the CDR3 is TGTGCCAGCAGCGCAGGGACGGGGGCCAAAAACATTCAGTACTTC. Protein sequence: CASSAGTGAKNIQYF.

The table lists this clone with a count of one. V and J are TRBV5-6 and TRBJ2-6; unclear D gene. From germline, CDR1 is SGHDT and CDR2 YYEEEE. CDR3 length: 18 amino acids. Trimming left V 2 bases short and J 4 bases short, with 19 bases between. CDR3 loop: CASSFNPSSVTGANVLTF. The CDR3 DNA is TGTGCCAGCAGCTTTAATCCAAGCTCCGTTACCGGGGCCAACGTCCTGACTTTC. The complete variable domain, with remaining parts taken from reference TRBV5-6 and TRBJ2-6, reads DAGVTQSPTHLIKTRGQQVTLRCSPKSGHDTVSWYQQALGQGPQFIFQYYEEEERQRGNFPDRFSGHQFPNYSSELNVNALLLGDSALYLCASSFNPSSVTGANVLTFGAGSRLTVL.

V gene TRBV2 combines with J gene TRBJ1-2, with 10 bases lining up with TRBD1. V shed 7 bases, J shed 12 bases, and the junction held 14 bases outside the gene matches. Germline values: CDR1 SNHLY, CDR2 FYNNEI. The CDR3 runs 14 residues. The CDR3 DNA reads TGTGCCAGCACCCCTCGGGGACAGGGGTTATCAAACACCTTC. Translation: CASTPRGQGLSNTF.

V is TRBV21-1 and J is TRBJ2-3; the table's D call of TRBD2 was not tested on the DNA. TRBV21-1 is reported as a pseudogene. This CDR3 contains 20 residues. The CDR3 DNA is TGTGCCAGCAGCAAATTCCCCGGGACTAGCGGGAGGAGGAGCACAGATACGCAGTATTTT. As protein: CASSKFPGTSGRRSTDTQYF.

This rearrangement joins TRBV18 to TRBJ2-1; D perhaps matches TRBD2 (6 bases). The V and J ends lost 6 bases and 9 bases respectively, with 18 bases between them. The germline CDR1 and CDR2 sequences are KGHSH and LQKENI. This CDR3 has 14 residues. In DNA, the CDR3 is TGTGCCAGCTCCCCTGGGGATGGGGGGTTTGAGCAGTTCTTC. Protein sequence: CASSPGDGGFEQFF.

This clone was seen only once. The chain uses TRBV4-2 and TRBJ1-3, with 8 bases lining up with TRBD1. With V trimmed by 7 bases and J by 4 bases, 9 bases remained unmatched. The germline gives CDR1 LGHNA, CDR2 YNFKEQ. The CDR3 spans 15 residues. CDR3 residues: CASTFGQGSGNTIYF. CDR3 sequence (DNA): TGTGCCAGCACTTTCGGACAGGGTTCGGGAAACACCATATATTTT.

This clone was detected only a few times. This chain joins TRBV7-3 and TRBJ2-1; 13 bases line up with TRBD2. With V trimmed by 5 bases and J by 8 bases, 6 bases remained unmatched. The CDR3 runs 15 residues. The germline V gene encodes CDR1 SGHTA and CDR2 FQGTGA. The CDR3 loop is CASSPGLAGYDEQFF. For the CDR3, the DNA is TGTGCCAGCAGCCCGGGACTAGCGGGATACGATGAGCAGTTCTTC.

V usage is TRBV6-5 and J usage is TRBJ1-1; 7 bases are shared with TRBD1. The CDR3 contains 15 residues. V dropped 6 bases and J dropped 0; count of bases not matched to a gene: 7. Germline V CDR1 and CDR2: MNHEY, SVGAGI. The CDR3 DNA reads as TGTGCCAGCAGCCGAGGGGGACAGCTGAACACTGAAGCTTTCTTT. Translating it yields CASSRGGQLNTEAFF.

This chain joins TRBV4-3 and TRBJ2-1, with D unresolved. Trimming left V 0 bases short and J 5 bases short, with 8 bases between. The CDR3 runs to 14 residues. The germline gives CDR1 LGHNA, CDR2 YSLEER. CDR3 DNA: TGCGCCAGCAGCCAAGACTCGCCAAACAATGAGCAGTTCTTC. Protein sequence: CASSQDSPNNEQFF.

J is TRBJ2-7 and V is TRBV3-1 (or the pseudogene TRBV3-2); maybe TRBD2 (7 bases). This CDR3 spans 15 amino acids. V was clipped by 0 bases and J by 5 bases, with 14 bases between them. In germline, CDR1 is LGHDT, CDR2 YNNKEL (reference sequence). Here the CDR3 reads CASSQEQGRGNEQYF. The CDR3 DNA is TGTGCCAGCAGCCAAGAGCAGGGGCGGGGGAACGAGCAGTACTTC.

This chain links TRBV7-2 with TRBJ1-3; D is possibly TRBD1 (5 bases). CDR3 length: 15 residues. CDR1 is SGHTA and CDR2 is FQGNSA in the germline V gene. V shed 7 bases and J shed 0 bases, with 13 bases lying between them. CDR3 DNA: TGTGCCAGCACGATGAGGGGCCTCTCTGGAAACACCATATATTTT. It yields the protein CASTMRGLSGNTIYF.

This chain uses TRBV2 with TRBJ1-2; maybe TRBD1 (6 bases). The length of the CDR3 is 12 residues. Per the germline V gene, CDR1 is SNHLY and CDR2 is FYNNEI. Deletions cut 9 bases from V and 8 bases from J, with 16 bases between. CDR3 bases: TGTGCCAGGGGGGCCGGCACGGGGGGCTACACCTTC. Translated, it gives CARGAGTGGYTF.

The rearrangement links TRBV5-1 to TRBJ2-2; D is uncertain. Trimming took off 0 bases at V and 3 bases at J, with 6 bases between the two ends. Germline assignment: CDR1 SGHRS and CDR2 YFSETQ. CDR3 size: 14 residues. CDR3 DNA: TGCGCCAGCAGCTTGGAACCGTACACCGGGGAGCTGTTTTTT. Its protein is CASSLEPYTGELFF.

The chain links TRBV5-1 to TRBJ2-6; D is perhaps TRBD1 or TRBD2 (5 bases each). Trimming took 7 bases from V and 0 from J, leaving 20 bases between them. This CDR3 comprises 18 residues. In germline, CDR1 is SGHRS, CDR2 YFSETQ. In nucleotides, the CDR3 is TGCGCCAGCGCCCGAGGAGCGAGGGGCTCCTCTGGGGCCAACGTCCTGACTTTC. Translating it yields CASARGARGSSGANVLTF.